A single sample gave rise to the 3 T cell receptor beta chains below, sequenced in a study of blood T cell repertoires in COVID-19. Method: immunoSEQ multiplex PCR; TCRdb's copy keeps in-frame clones and lacks some. Of around 400,000 clones in the sample, 80% to 90% were seen once. The sample was peripheral blood. Source of these receptors: a woman aged 60-75 years with COVID-19, enrolled during active disease.

The chain recombines TRBV13 with TRBJ1-4; 7 bases match TRBD1. In germline, CDR1 is PRHDT, CDR2 FYEKMQ (reference sequence). The CDR3 spans 14 residues. V trimming: 6 bases; J trimming: 8 bases; junction bases outside the gene matches: 9. CDR3 in DNA: TGTGCCAGCAGACGACAGGGCGTGCGCGAAAAACTGTTTTTT. Translated: CASRRQGVREKLFF.

In DNA form, the CDR3 reads TGTGCCAGCAGTGGTACAGGGGGCGGTAATGGCTACACCTTC. Its translation is CASSGTGGGNGYTF. The V gene is TRBV2, the J gene TRBJ1-2; 9 bases match TRBD1. The V gene end was trimmed by 4 bases and the J gene end by 6 bases; junction bases not matched to a gene: 6. The V gene's germline CDR1 is SNHLY and CDR2 FYNNEI. The CDR3 loop spans 14 amino acids.

This clone appeared a few times. This sequence joins TRBV4-1 and TRBJ1-2, with D tentatively TRBD1 (5 bases). CDR1 MGHRA and CDR2 YSYEKL come from the germline V gene. V dropped 0 bases and J dropped 6 bases, with 14 bases sitting between them. The CDR3 is 15 residues long. The CDR3 protein is CASSQDFLSGNGYTF. The CDR3 DNA is TGCGCCAGCAGCCAAGATTTCTTGTCAGGGAATGGCTACACCTTC.